Below, 23 T cell receptor beta chains from the same sample are listed, as sequenced in a study of blood T cell repertoires in COVID-19. The repertoire was sequenced with immunoSEQ multiplex PCR; TCRdb's copy has only in-frame clones and lacks some. This sample has 280,000 or so clones, with 85% found just once. Sequenced: PBMCs or T cells enriched from blood (not recorded which). Source of these receptors: a woman between 45 and 60 years old who had recovered from COVID-19.

The V call is TRBV5-1, the J call TRBJ1-1; 10 bases fit TRBD1. CDR3 length equals 18 residues. The V and J ends lost 0 bases and 1 base, in that order; junction bases with no gene match: 9. Germline V CDR1 and CDR2: SGHRS, YFSETQ. The CDR3 loop reads CASSLVLDRGLPNTEAFF. The CDR3 nucleotides read TGCGCCAGCAGCTTGGTGCTTGACAGGGGGCTCCCGAACACTGAAGCTTTCTTT.

This chain connects TRBV28 to TRBJ2-1; TRBD2 aligns across 13 bases. Trimming took 6 bases from V and 8 from J; bases not matched to a gene: 7. Germline assignment: CDR1 MDHEN and CDR2 SYDVKM. The CDR3 consists of 15 residues. CDR3 bases: TGTGCCAGCAGGCCTACTAGCGGGGGGGCCGATGAGCAGTTCTTC. It is translated as CASRPTSGGADEQFF.

V gene TRBV5-4 combines with J gene TRBJ1-2; D is ambiguous. Per the germline V gene, CDR1 is SGHNT and CDR2 is YYREEE (reference sequence). The CDR3 contains 14 residues. V lost 4 bases and J lost 4, with 14 bases in between. The chain's CDR3 is CASSPGGISYGYTF. The CDR3 DNA reads as TGTGCCAGCAGCCCGGGAGGGATAAGCTATGGCTACACCTTC.

The CDR3 region is CASSYVGQGNTEAFF. The CDR3 region has the DNA TGTGCCAGCAGTTACGTCGGACAGGGGAACACTGAAGCTTTCTTT. The rearrangement joins TRBV6-5 to TRBJ1-1; 8 bases match TRBD1. V shed 2 bases, J shed 1 base, and the junction held 3 bases outside the gene matches. This CDR3 region has 15 residues. Germline V CDR1 and CDR2: MNHEY, SVGAGI.

This clone was picked up one time. V usage is TRBV12-5 and J usage is TRBJ2-7; TRBD1 is a possible D gene (5 bases). The length of the CDR3 is 15 residues. V was cut by 4 bases and J by 5 bases, with 18 bases left in between. Germline CDR1 reads LGHNT; CDR2 reads FRNRAP. CDR3: CASGCNVRVCHEQYF. The CDR3 nucleotides are TGTGCTAGTGGTTGCAACGTCAGGGTTTGCCACGAGCAGTACTTC. The full variable domain, with the rest looked up from reference TRBV12-5 and TRBJ2-7, is DARVTQTPRHKVTEMGQEVTMRCQPILGHNTVFWYRQTMMQGLELLAYFRNRAPLDDSGMPKDRFSAEMPDATLATLKIQPSEPRDSAVYFCASGCNVRVCHEQYFGPGTRLTVT.

The gene calls are TRBV30 and TRBJ2-7; 7 positions agree with TRBD2. The V gene end was trimmed by 5 bases and the J gene end by 6 bases; junction bases not matched to a gene: 13. This CDR3 contains 14 residues. Germline V gene sequence: CDR1 GTSNPN, CDR2 SVGIG (reference sequence). CDR3 loop: CAWGAGLDLGEQYF. In DNA, the CDR3 is TGTGCCTGGGGGGCAGGACTAGATCTCGGCGAGCAGTACTTC.

The V call is TRBV11-2, the J call TRBJ2-7, with TRBD2 identical over 11 bases. The CDR3 length is 16 residues. The germline gives CDR1 SGHAT, CDR2 FQNNGV. The V and J ends lost 1 base and 2 bases, in that order; junction bases with no gene match: 4. The CDR3 protein is CASSLAGTSGAYEQYF. The CDR3 coding sequence is TGTGCCAGCAGCTTAGCAGGGACTAGCGGAGCCTACGAGCAGTACTTC.

The rearrangement joins TRBV27 to TRBJ2-5; 7 bases match TRBD1. V was clipped by 5 bases and J by 1 base; unmatched bases: 7. CDR1 is MNHEY, CDR2 SMNVEV, per germline (reference sequence). The CDR3 has 15 amino acids. CDR3 DNA: TGTGCCAGCAGTCAACGGACAGGACCCCAAGAGACCCAGTACTTC. This sequence encodes CASSQRTGPQETQYF.

This clone was seen only a few times. V is TRBV4-3 and J is TRBJ2-1; tentatively, D is TRBD2 (5 bases). The CDR3 covers 12 residues. V was shortened by 1 base and J by 8 bases, with 6 bases between the two germline ends. CDR1 and CDR2 (germline): LGHNA, YSLEER. CDR3 amino acids: CASSQAGDEQFF. The CDR3 nucleotides read TGCGCCAGCAGCCAAGCCGGGGATGAGCAGTTCTTC.

The genes are TRBV9 and TRBJ1-6; D ambiguous. The V and J ends lost 5 bases and 11 bases respectively, with 14 bases between them. Germline V gene sequence: CDR1 SGDLS, CDR2 YYNGEE. This CDR3 contains 13 residues. For the CDR3, the DNA is TGTGCCAGCAGTCCGGGGATGGAGGCACCCCTCCACTTT. This encodes CASSPGMEAPLHF.

The chain carries TRBV19 and TRBJ2-1, with no clear D. The CDR3 runs to 11 residues. Trimming cost V 6 bases and J 8 bases, with 8 bases left between them. CDR1 and CDR2 (germline): LNHDA, SQIVND (reference sequence). The CDR3 reads CASRLSHEQFF. In DNA, the CDR3 is TGTGCCAGTAGGTTAAGCCATGAGCAGTTCTTC.

This clone was picked up one time. This chain uses TRBV7-2 with TRBJ1-5; D perhaps matches TRBD1 (5 bases). The CDR3 sequence is 12 residues long. V was trimmed by 4 bases and J by 8 bases, leaving 9 bases between them. Germline V gene data show CDR1 as SGHTA and CDR2 as FQGNSA. The DNA for the CDR3 is TGTGCCAGCAGCTCCAGGGTTGAGCCCCAGCATTTT. Translating gives CASSSRVEPQHF.

The chain combines TRBV27 with TRBJ2-7, with D possibly matching TRBD1 (6 bases). This CDR3 contains 15 residues. Germline V CDR1 and CDR2: MNHEY, SMNVEV (reference sequence). V was cut by 3 bases and J by 5 bases, with 17 bases left in between. The CDR3 DNA sequence: TGTGCCAGCAGTTTCACAGGGTTAGGCAGCCACGAGCAGTACTTC. Translation: CASSFTGLGSHEQYF.

The J gene is TRBJ2-7, the V gene TRBV30, with a possible D match to TRBD2 (6 bases). The CDR3 covers 12 residues. Deletions cut 0 bases from V and 13 bases from J, with 16 bases between. Germline values: CDR1 GTSNPN, CDR2 SVGIG (reference sequence). CDR3 protein: CAWSVLRGSNYF. For the CDR3, the DNA is TGTGCCTGGAGTGTACTTCGGGGGAGTAATTACTTC.

V usage is TRBV5-1 and J usage is TRBJ1-1, with TRBD1 matching over 12 bases. The length of the CDR3 is 16 residues. The V gene's germline CDR1 is SGHRS and CDR2 YFSETQ. V trimming: 2 bases; J trimming: 3 bases; junction bases outside the gene matches: 5. The CDR3 protein is CASSFLGQGADTEAFF. The CDR3 coding sequence is TGCGCCAGCAGCTTTTTGGGACAGGGGGCGGACACTGAAGCTTTCTTT.

The chain links TRBV4-3 to TRBJ1-2; D is possibly TRBD1 (5 bases). Germline V gives CDR1 LGHNA, CDR2 YSLEER. Trimming removed 0 bases at V and 8 bases at J, with 16 bases between. This CDR3 has 15 residues. Written as DNA, the CDR3 is TGCGCCAGCAGCCAAGATCAGCAGGGCTTGAGAGGCTACACCTTC. This encodes CASSQDQQGLRGYTF.

V is TRBV4-3 and J is TRBJ2-7, with 8 nucleotides matching TRBD1. Trimming at V came to 5 bases and at J to 6 bases, leaving 6 bases not matched to a gene. This CDR3 is 13 amino acids long. Germline CDR1 LGHNA, CDR2 YSLEER. The CDR3 bases are TGCGCCAGCAGCACCCGGACAGGGAGCGAGCAGTACTTC. It translates to CASSTRTGSEQYF.

J is TRBJ1-6 and V is TRBV5-6; tentative D call: TRBD1 (5 bases). The germline V gene encodes CDR1 SGHDT and CDR2 YYEEEE. Trimming stripped 0 bases from V and 7 bases from J, with 11 bases between. The CDR3 consists of 15 residues. Written as DNA, the CDR3 is TGTGCCAGCAGCTTGGGCCAGGGTTTAAATTCACCCCTCCACTTT. This codes for CASSLGQGLNSPLHF.

J is TRBJ2-5 and V is TRBV3-1 (or the pseudogene TRBV3-2), with D tentatively TRBD2 (5 bases). The germline V gene has CDR1 LGHDT and CDR2 YNNKEL (reference sequence). The CDR3 sequence is 12 residues long. Trimming cost V 4 bases and J 5 bases, with 8 bases left between them. CDR3 loop: CASSREWETQYF. CDR3 nucleotide sequence: TGTGCCAGCAGCCGGGAGTGGGAGACCCAGTACTTC.

The V call is TRBV28, the J call TRBJ2-3; possibly TRBD1 for D (6 bases). This CDR3 is built from 14 residues. The germline gives CDR1 MDHEN, CDR2 SYDVKM. Between the trimmed V and J ends, which lost 5 bases and 1 base, there was a span of 10 bases. CDR3: CASSIRGGTDTQYF. The CDR3 DNA follows: TGTGCCAGCAGTATCAGGGGCGGCACAGATACGCAGTATTTT.

The chain is built from TRBV5-1 and TRBJ2-7; D remains ambiguous. From germline, CDR1 is SGHRS and CDR2 YFSETQ. With 0 bases removed from V and 3 bases from J, the gap between germline ends came to 13 bases. The CDR3 runs to 15 residues. DNA for the CDR3: TGCGCCAGCAGCTTGGAGGCGAACAGCCTCTACGAGCAGTACTTC. Its protein is CASSLEANSLYEQYF.

J is TRBJ2-6 and V is TRBV19, with D hard to call. Trimming removed 6 bases at V and 4 bases at J, with 7 bases between. Germline V CDR1 and CDR2: LNHDA, SQIVND (reference sequence). The CDR3 is 13 amino acids. This chain's CDR3 is CASSEYGANVLTF. CDR3 in DNA: TGTGCCAGTAGCGAGTACGGGGCCAACGTCCTGACTTTC.

The rearrangement uses TRBV15 and TRBJ2-1, with a tentative D call TRBD2 (6 bases). The germline gives CDR1 LNHNV, CDR2 YYDKDF (reference sequence). The CDR3 has 15 residues. With 2 bases removed from V and 8 bases from J, the gap between germline ends came to 16 bases. This chain's CDR3 is CATSRTRMAGHEQFF. Here the CDR3 DNA reads TGTGCCACCAGCAGAACCAGAATGGCGGGACATGAGCAGTTCTTC.